The present entry profiles one T cell receptor beta chain with its context. Amplification used 60 Vbeta primers and 13 Jbeta primers. Generated by immunoSEQ multiplex PCR, the TCRdb table keeps only in-frame clones and is missing some. The sample records 170,000 or so clones, around 80% being singletons. This record comes from a study of cytomegalovirus exposure and HLA in healthy donors. V was shortened by 3 bases and J by 11 bases, with 9 bases between the two germline ends. Germline lookup yields CDR1 SGHDT and CDR2 YYEEEE. The CDR3 extends over 12 amino acids. The sequenced sample was PBMCs. The source is a middle-aged woman in good health and CMV-seronegative. This chain uses TRBV5-6 with TRBJ1-6, with D tentatively TRBD1 (6 bases). CDR3 DNA: TGTGCCAGCAGCTACAGGGTTCCACCCCTCCACTTT. As protein: CASSYRVPPLHF.